What follows are 25 T cell receptor beta chains derived from one specimen sequenced in a study of OX40 agonist ivuxolimab in advanced cancers. The protocol was immunoSEQ multiplex PCR, while the TCRdb copy is restricted to in-frame clones and leaves out a portion. The sample shows 25,000 to 30,000 clones, almost 80% of them seen only once. Sequences were derived from CD4+ or CD8+ T cells sorted from blood, sampled in a trial of the OX40 agonist ivuxolimab. Receptors originate from an adult with an advanced solid tumor such as melanoma, head and neck, liver or kidney cancer.

Only a few counts were recorded for this clone. The J gene is TRBJ1-2, the V gene TRBV6-9; maybe TRBD1 (5 bases). The CDR3 has 13 amino acids. Germline CDR1 MNHGY, CDR2 SVAAGI. Trimming took off 3 bases at V and 5 bases at J, with 10 bases between the two ends. CDR3 sequence reads: CASSYHRQYGYTF. The CDR3 nucleotides are TGTGCCAGCAGTTACCATCGACAGTATGGCTACACCTTC.

This clone was found once. DNA of the CDR3: TGTGCCAGCAGTTCACCGACAGGGGTGAAGAACACTGAAGCTTTCTTT. It is translated as CASSSPTGVKNTEAFF. The chain joins TRBV6-5 to TRBJ1-1; TRBD1 aligns across 8 bases. Germline CDR1 and CDR2: MNHEY and SVGAGI. This CDR3 region has 16 residues. The V and J ends lost 4 bases and 1 base, in that order; junction bases with no gene match: 8.

This chain uses TRBV5-4 with TRBJ1-2, with a tentative D call TRBD1 (5 bases). CDR3 length equals 15 residues. The V gene lost 0 bases and the J gene lost 8 bases, with 17 bases spanning the gap. Per the germline V gene, CDR1 is SGHNT and CDR2 is YYREEE (reference sequence). This CDR3 reads CASSLEVPGLLGYTF. Written as DNA, the CDR3 is TGTGCCAGCAGCTTGGAGGTCCCGGGGCTCTTAGGCTACACCTTC.

The V and J genes are TRBV4-1 and TRBJ1-4; D uncertain. This CDR3 spans 16 amino acids. CDR1 and CDR2 from the germline V gene are MGHRA and YSYEKL. V was shortened by 1 base and J by 8 bases, with 17 bases between the two germline ends. The CDR3 DNA is TGCGCCAGCAGCCAAGCGAACCTAATGGGTCGGGAAAAACTGTTTTTT. It codes for CASSQANLMGREKLFF.

The chain carries TRBV2 and TRBJ2-1; D unresolved. The V end lost 2 bases, the J end lost 7 bases, and 9 bases lay between the germline ends. This CDR3 has 13 residues. Germline lookup yields CDR1 SNHLY and CDR2 FYNNEI. The CDR3 DNA reads as TGTGCCAGCAGTGAAATAAAAGGGAATGAGCAGTTCTTC. Amino acids: CASSEIKGNEQFF.

CDR3 coding DNA: TGTGCCAGCAGCTTCCCCCTCCCCCTAGCGCGGAACACCGGGGAGCTGTTTTTT. It encodes CASSFPLPLARNTGELFF. V is TRBV11-3 and J is TRBJ2-2, with D possibly matching TRBD2 (6 bases). Trimming took 3 bases from V and 1 from J, leaving 18 bases between them. This CDR3 region has 18 residues. Germline-derived CDR1 and CDR2 are SGHNT and YENEEA.

The chain recombines TRBV7-2 with TRBJ2-3, with 9 nucleotides matching TRBD2. The CDR3 loop spans 17 amino acids. Germline values: CDR1 SGHTA, CDR2 FQGNSA. V shed 1 base and J 2 bases; nucleotides not matched to a gene: 7. Here the CDR3 reads CASSLGVAGALTDTQYF. CDR3 DNA: TGTGCCAGCAGCTTAGGAGTAGCGGGGGCGCTCACAGATACGCAGTATTTT.

The chain has TRBV7-2 and TRBJ2-7; D is undetermined. V lost 5 bases to trimming and J lost 0 bases, with 14 bases between them. CDR1 SGHTA and CDR2 FQGNSA come from the germline V gene. The CDR3 sequence is 15 residues long. The CDR3 protein is CASSAAPAPSYEQYF. The CDR3 bases are TGTGCCAGCAGCGCAGCGCCGGCTCCCTCCTACGAGCAGTACTTC.

In its sample, this clone was seen a few times. V and J are TRBV19 and TRBJ1-2; D is unresolved. The CDR3 loop spans 12 amino acids. CDR1 LNHDA and CDR2 SQIVND come from the germline V gene (reference sequence). Trimming cost V 5 bases and J 3 bases, with 7 bases left between them. As DNA, the CDR3 is TGTGCCAGTAGTTGGCCGCACTATGGCTACACCTTC. It codes for CASSWPHYGYTF.

The V gene is TRBV25-1, the J gene TRBJ2-3, with D tentatively TRBD1 (6 bases). The germline V gene has CDR1 MGHDK and CDR2 SYGVNS. The CDR3 runs 13 residues. Trimming removed 10 bases from V and 3 bases from J, with 14 bases in between. DNA of the CDR3: TGTGCCACCCTAGACAGGCTTACAGATACGCAGTATTTT. Amino acids: CATLDRLTDTQYF.

The chain links TRBV20-1 to TRBJ2-7; D gene uncertain. The germline CDR1 and CDR2 sequences are DFQATT and SNEGSKA (reference sequence). This CDR3 is 11 amino acids long. Trimming took 3 bases from V and 6 from J, leaving 9 bases between them. CDR3 bases: TGCAGTGCTAGTGACGGTCCCGAGCAGTACTTC. This codes for CSASDGPEQYF.

This sequence joins TRBV4-3 and TRBJ1-1, with D hard to call. The CDR3 consists of 14 residues. CDR1 is LGHNA and CDR2 is YSLEER in the germline V gene. With 0 bases removed from V and 1 base from J, the gap between germline ends came to 6 bases. CDR3 sequence reads: CASSQDWANTEAFF. As DNA, the CDR3 is TGCGCCAGCAGCCAAGATTGGGCGAACACTGAAGCTTTCTTT.

The chain recombines TRBV6-6 with TRBJ2-1, with 7 bases that match TRBD1. The CDR3 sequence is 14 residues long. The germline V gene has CDR1 MNHNY and CDR2 SVGAGI (reference sequence). Trimming cost V 4 bases and J 2 bases; bases outside gene matches: 2. Here the CDR3 reads CASSWDSTYNEQFF. The CDR3 coding sequence is TGTGCCAGCAGTTGGGACAGTACCTACAATGAGCAGTTCTTC.

The rearrangement uses TRBV7-9 and TRBJ1-2; D perhaps matches TRBD1 (5 bases). This CDR3 spans 14 amino acids. The V end lost 5 bases, the J end lost 5 bases, and 15 bases lay between the germline ends. Looked up from germline, CDR1 is SEHNR and CDR2 is FQNEAQ (reference sequence). The CDR3 loop is CASSPLGESYGYTF. The CDR3 coding sequence is TGTGCCAGCAGCCCCCTGGGGGAAAGTTATGGCTACACCTTC.

V and J are TRBV4-3 and TRBJ2-7, with 8 bases matching TRBD1. From germline, CDR1 is LGHNA and CDR2 YSLEER. Losses at the gene ends were 0 bases for V and 4 bases for J; bases not matched to a gene: 8. The CDR3 consists of 16 residues. The CDR3 region is CASSQEPRTGRYEQYF. The CDR3 nucleotides read TGCGCCAGCAGCCAAGAACCCCGGACAGGGAGGTACGAGCAGTACTTC.

This clone was detected only a few times. J is TRBJ2-3 and V is TRBV9; 10 bases agree with TRBD2. The V gene end was trimmed by 4 bases and the J gene end by 3 bases; junction bases not matched to a gene: 5. Germline V lookup: CDR1 SGDLS, CDR2 YYNGEE. The CDR3 totals 15 residues. The CDR3 spells CASSLEGLATDTQYF. In DNA, the CDR3 is TGTGCCAGCAGCCTCGAGGGACTAGCGACAGATACGCAGTATTTT.

The genes are TRBV2 and TRBJ2-7; no clear D. Trimming stripped 7 bases from V and 8 bases from J, with 21 bases between. The CDR3 has 14 residues. The V gene's germline CDR1 is SNHLY and CDR2 FYNNEI. As DNA, the CDR3 is TGTGCCAGCATTCGGTCAGGTAATAGCTTTCAGCAGTACTTC. It encodes CASIRSGNSFQQYF.

This clone ranks as medium-sized (0.01 to 0.1%). The chain carries TRBV5-1 and TRBJ2-7; D unclear. The germline V and J ends were trimmed by 7 bases and 2 bases, with 16 bases remaining between them. The CDR3 length is 14 residues. Germline V gene lookup returns CDR1 SGHRS and CDR2 YFSETQ. CDR3 sequence (DNA): TGCGCCAGCGGACCAAGTTCGTCTGCCTACGAGCAGTACTTC. Its translation is CASGPSSSAYEQYF.

V is TRBV10-3 and J is TRBJ2-7, with TRBD1 as a possible D gene (6 bases). V shed 2 bases and J shed 3 bases, with 17 bases lying between them. This CDR3 region has 16 residues. Germline CDR1 reads ENHRY; CDR2 reads SYGVKD. CDR3 coding DNA: TGTGCCATCAGTGAGACCGGTGACAGGCCATACTACGAGCAGTACTTC. This codes for CAISETGDRPYYEQYF.

The chain has TRBV6-6 and TRBJ2-7; 7 nucleotides line up with TRBD1. CDR3 length: 12 residues. V was clipped by 5 bases and J by 3 bases; unmatched bases: 1. From germline, CDR1 is MNHNY and CDR2 SVGAGI (reference sequence). The CDR3 sequence: CASSRQGYEQYF. CDR3 sequence (DNA): TGTGCCAGCAGTCGACAGGGCTACGAGCAGTACTTC.

The chain combines TRBV6-5 with TRBJ2-2, with a possible D match to TRBD2 (6 bases). V was shortened by 4 bases and J by 4 bases, with 10 bases between the two germline ends. Germline values: CDR1 MNHEY, CDR2 SVGAGI. CDR3 length: 14 amino acids. The DNA for the CDR3 is TGTGCCAGCAGTTGGGACTCCGGCACCGGGGAGCTGTTTTTT. It encodes CASSWDSGTGELFF.

The V and J genes are TRBV4-3 and TRBJ1-2; 9 bases line up with TRBD1. V was pared by 0 bases and J by 7 bases, with 0 bases of the junction left unmatched. CDR1 is LGHNA, CDR2 YSLEER, per germline. This CDR3 spans 13 amino acids. CDR3 sequence reads: CASSQETGGGYTF. The DNA for the CDR3 is TGCGCCAGCAGCCAAGAGACAGGGGGTGGCTACACCTTC.

This rearrangement joins TRBV5-4 to TRBJ1-1; D might be TRBD1 (6 bases). V lost 2 bases to trimming and J lost 1 base, with 9 bases between them. The CDR3 is 14 amino acids. Germline lookup yields CDR1 SGHNT and CDR2 YYREEE (reference sequence). The CDR3 loop is CASSLEGGNTEAFF. In nucleotides, the CDR3 is TGTGCCAGCAGCTTAGAGGGGGGGAACACTGAAGCTTTCTTT.

The genes are TRBV12-5 and TRBJ1-5; D might be TRBD1 (5 bases). Deletions cut 7 bases from V and 5 bases from J, with 15 bases between. The germline V gene encodes CDR1 LGHNT and CDR2 FRNRAP. The CDR3 totals 14 residues. For the CDR3, the DNA is TGTGCTAGTGCCCACCGGGACGGAGATCAGCCCCAGCATTTT. Translated, it gives CASAHRDGDQPQHF.

The chain has TRBV29-1 and TRBJ2-3; the D is unclear. The ends were cut back, 6 bases at V and 4 bases at J, with 20 bases in the middle. The germline V gene has CDR1 SQVTM and CDR2 ANQGSEA. This CDR3 spans 15 amino acids. For the CDR3, the DNA is TGCAGCGTCGAGATTAATCGGTTTCTTTCAGATACGCAGTATTTT. Protein sequence: CSVEINRFLSDTQYF.